This is a list of T cell receptor beta chains from one sample in a study of tumor and adjacent non-tumor tissue in lung cancer. One entry per CDR3 protein results from TCRdb running MiXCR on the multiplex PCR reads. The table has under 95,000 distinct CDR3 sequences, around three fifths seen once; the top ten hold around 14%. Source material: lung tumor tissue. All receptors derive from a man between 65 and 85 years old with non-small cell lung cancer. The CDR3 runs from the conserved cysteine through the conserved F or W. D genes are given only for firm matches. The size of a clone is reported for some rows only, either as once, few or many, or as a class for expanded clones.

clone_size	d_call	v_call	j_call	cdr3_nt	cdr3_aa
.	.	TRBV18	TRBJ1-2	TGTGCCAGCTCACCCGATCGGCCGGGAGATGGCTACACCTTC	CASSPDRPGDGYTF
.	.	TRBV28	TRBJ2-2	TGTGCCAGCAGTTTGGGACACGTCACCGGGGAGCTGTTTTTT	CASSLGHVTGELFF
.	.	TRBV30	TRBJ2-7	TGTACCTGGAGTTCGGTAGCCGGGGTTCCCACAAACTACGAGCAGTACTTC	CTWSSVAGVPTNYEQYF
once	.	TRBV11-2	TRBJ2-7	TGTGCCAGCGGCTTAGTCCCCTCCTACGAGCAGTACTTC	CASGLVPSYEQYF
.	TRBD2	TRBV28	TRBJ2-3	TGTGCCAGCAGTTCCGGGACTAGTGGGAGCACAGATACGCAGTATTTT	CASSSGTSGSTDTQYF
.	.	TRBV11-1	TRBJ2-7	TGTGCCAGCAGCCCAGGTCAAACCAGGAGCCCCTATGAGCAGTACTTC	CASSPGQTRSPYEQYF
once	.	TRBV11-1	TRBJ2-7	TGTGCCAGCGGCCCAGGTCGAACCAGGAGCTCGTACAAGCAGTACTTC	CASGPGRTRSSYKQYF
.	.	TRBV29-1	TRBJ1-5	TGTAGCGTAGACACATGGGTAGGCCAGCCCCAGCATTTT	CSVDTWVGQPQHF
.	.	TRBV11-2	TRBJ2-7	TGTGCCAGCAGTATGTACTACGAGCAGAACTTC	CASSMYYEQNF
.	.	TRBV6-1	TRBJ2-2	TGTGCCATCAATGTGACAAGGAACACCGGGGAGCTGTTTTTT	CAINVTRNTGELFF
.	.	TRBV24-1	TRBJ2-2	TGTGCCACCAGCGACCCGGGACTGGCGAGCACCGGGGAGCTGTTTTTT	CATSDPGLASTGELFF
.	.	TRBV11-3	TRBJ2-5	TGTGCCAGCAGCCCAGGCATGGGAGAGACTCAGTATTTC	CASSPGMGETQYF
.	TRBD2	TRBV11-2	TRBJ2-7	TGTGCCAGCTGCATCTTAGCGGGAGGCTACGAACAGTACTTC	CASCILAGGYEQYF
many	TRBD2	TRBV5-4	TRBJ2-5	TGTGCCAGCAGCTCGGGACTAGCCATTTCTCAAGAGACCCAGTACTTC	CASSSGLAISQETQYF
few	.	TRBV5-1	TRBJ2-3	TGCGCCAGCGCCGAGGGTCCGGCACAGAATACGCAGTATTTT	CASAEGPAQNTQYF
.	TRBD1	TRBV7-9	TRBJ2-2	TGTGCCAGCAGCCCTAGGACAGGGAACACCGGGGAGCTGTTTTTT	CASSPRTGNTGELFF
.	.	TRBV11-3	TRBJ2-5	TGTGCCAGCAGCCCTGGGGGACGGGTCCAAGAGACTCAGTACTTC	CASSPGGRVQETQYF
few	TRBD1	TRBV6-6	TRBJ2-7	TGTGCCGGCAGTTCCCGGACAGGGAACGAGCAGTACTTC	CAGSSRTGNEQYF
many	TRBD2	TRBV4-1	TRBJ2-1	TGCGCCAGCAGCCAAGCGAAAAGACTAGCGGCCTCCTACAATGAGCAGTTCTTC	CASSQAKRLAASYNEQFF
.	.	TRBV6-5	TRBJ2-5	TGTGCCAGCGGTACAGGGGAACGGGAGACCCTGTACTTC	CASGTGERETLYF
.	.	TRBV6-1	TRBJ2-2	TGTGCCAGCATACGGGGACACCATACGGCCGGGGAGCTGTTCTTT	CASIRGHHTAGELFF
few	.	TRBV28	TRBJ2-7	TGTGCCACCTTCCCGGGAACTACCTACGAGCAGTACTTC	CATFPGTTYEQYF
few	TRBD1	TRBV28	TRBJ1-6	TGTGCCAGCAGTTCCCACACAGACAGGGGCCTTTGGGCCCTCCACTTT	CASSSHTDRGLWALHF
.	.	TRBV28	TRBJ1-5	TGTGCCAGCAGACAGGGTTCCCAATATCAGCCCCAGCATTTT	CASRQGSQYQPQHF
.	.	TRBV6-2/TRBV6-3	TRBJ2-4	TGTACCAGCAGTCGACAACCCGGGACCGTTAAAAGCATTCAGTACTTC	CTSSRQPGTVKSIQYF
many	.	TRBV4-2	TRBJ1-5	TGTGCCAGCAGCCAAGACATGGGGTTAGTAGGTCAGCCCCAGCATTTT	CASSQDMGLVGQPQHF
.	.	TRBV11-2	TRBJ2-7	TGTACCAGCAGCTTAGATTTAGCGGAGGGCTCCGGTCGGTATTTC	CTSSLDLAEGSGRYF
.	TRBD1	TRBV28	TRBJ2-1	TGTGCCAGCAGTCCCCGGGGCAGGGGGAATAGTTTCGGGTTCTTC	CASSPRGRGNSFGFF
.	.	TRBV7-9	TRBJ2-5	TGTGACAGTAGCTGTCAACAGGAGACCCAATACTTC	CDSSCQQETQYF
many	.	TRBV6-6	TRBJ1-6	TGTGCCAGCAGTTACTCTCGCGGGTGGGCTTATTCACCCCTCCACTTT	CASSYSRGWAYSPLHF
many	.	TRBV4-1	TRBJ1-5	TGCGCCAGCAGACCAAGTACAGGAAGCAATCAGCCCCAGCATTTT	CASRPSTGSNQPQHF
.	TRBD1	TRBV11-3	TRBJ2-7	TGTGCCAGCAAGGGGGGACAGGCGTGTTGTAGGCAGTACTTC	CASKGGQACCRQYF
many	.	TRBV10-2	TRBJ1-2	TGCGCCAGCAGTGCGGGGGCTAACTATGGCTACACCTTC	CASSAGANYGYTF
.	TRBD1	TRBV11-2	TRBJ1-4	TGTACCAGCACCAGACAGGGGATGGCATCCGGTGAAAAACTGTTTTTT	CTSTRQGMASGEKLFF
.	.	TRBV24-1	TRBJ2-5	TGTGCCACCAGTGATCCCCGGGGCGGGGGCCAGGCTAGGTTAGAGACCCAGTACTTC	CATSDPRGGGQARLETQYF
medium-sized	TRBD2	TRBV28	TRBJ2-3	TGTGCCAGCAGTTTCCAACTAGCGGGAGTTACAGATACGCAGTATTTT	CASSFQLAGVTDTQYF
.	.	TRBV18	TRBJ2-2	TGTGCCAGCTCACGCGGGACCGGGGAGCTGTTTTTT	CASSRGTGELFF
.	.	TRBV6-6	TRBJ1-5	TGTGCCAGCTGTTACTACACGGACTATAGCAATCAGCCCCGGCATTTT	CASCYYTDYSNQPRHF
.	.	TRBV10-3	TRBJ2-5	TGTGCCATCAATGATACAGGGCCGCCGGAGACCCAGTACTTC	CAINDTGPPETQYF
few	.	TRBV28	TRBJ1-2	TGTGCCAGCGAAACAGGCCTCTATGGCTACACCTTC	CASETGLYGYTF
.	TRBD2	TRBV29-1	TRBJ2-3	TGCAGCGTTGACCTAGCGGGGGCAGATACGCAGTATTTT	CSVDLAGADTQYF